This is a list of T cell receptor beta chains from one sample in a study of response to subunit inactivated influenza vaccine. TCRdb re-called the RT-PCR reads with MiXCR, one entry per CDR3 protein. This sample has around 570,000 distinct CDR3 sequences, with less than 8% found just once. This material consisted of PBMCs from blood, taken around 25 months after vaccination. The receptors were gathered from a man aged 45 to 70 who received an inactivated influenza vaccine. Both conserved end residues are part of each CDR3. The D gene is left open where the match is weak. Clone size, where shown, is once, few, many, or a class for clones that have expanded.

TRBV3-1	NA	few	TRBJ2-7	TGTGCCAGCAGCCAAGAATTAGCCTTTAGGGAAGCCGAGCAGTACTTC	CASSQELAFREAEQYF
TRBV4-1	NA	NA	TRBJ2-7	TGCGCCAGCAGCCAAGAAAGTGGAAGGAGCTCCTACGAGCAGTACTTC	CASSQESGRSSYEQYF
TRBV6-5	TRBD1	NA	TRBJ1-3	TGTGCCAGCAGTTACTCCCGGGACAGGTCTGGAAACACCATATATTTT	CASSYSRDRSGNTIYF
TRBV2	NA	few	TRBJ2-3	TGTGCCAGCAGCGCATCACTTACTAGCCTTCTCCGCACAGATACGCAGTATTTT	CASSASLTSLLRTDTQYF
TRBV6-1	NA	many	TRBJ1-1	TGTGCCAGCAGTCAAGGTGCGGGGACTGAAGCTTTCTTT	CASSQGAGTEAFF
TRBV11-2	NA	many	TRBJ1-3	TGTGCCAGCAGCTTAGAGGGCTACTCTGGAAACACCATATATTTT	CASSLEGYSGNTIYF
TRBV9	NA	few	TRBJ2-1	TGTGCCAGCAGCGTAGGGCTGAATGAGCAGTTCTTC	CASSVGLNEQFF
TRBV5-1	NA	few	TRBJ2-1	TGCGCCAGCAGCTTGGGGACTACTTTGGGGAATGAGCAGTTCTTC	CASSLGTTLGNEQFF
TRBV28	NA	many	TRBJ2-1	TGTGCCAGCAGTCGCCCCTCCTTGAGCAATGAGCAGTTCTTC	CASSRPSLSNEQFF
TRBV7-2	NA	few	TRBJ1-1	TGTGCCAGCAGCTTAGAAGTGGGAACTCATTTCTTT	CASSLEVGTHFF
TRBV20-1	TRBD1	few	TRBJ1-2	TGCAGTGCTAAACCCGGGACAGGAGATTTCTATGGCTACACCTTC	CSAKPGTGDFYGYTF
TRBV4-2	TRBD2	many	TRBJ2-1	TGTGCCAGCAGCCAAGATCCAGCGGGGATGTCCTACAATGAGCAGTTCTTC	CASSQDPAGMSYNEQFF
TRBV12-3/TRBV12-4	NA	many	TRBJ1-1	TGTGCCAGCAGTTTAAAGGCAGGGGCTTGGACTGAAGCTTTCTTT	CASSLKAGAWTEAFF
TRBV9	NA	few	TRBJ2-7	TGTGCCAGCAGCGTAGCATATGGACCTTACGAGCAGTACTTC	CASSVAYGPYEQYF
TRBV20-1	TRBD2	NA	TRBJ2-2	TGCAGTGCTAGACGGACTAGCGGGGGGCCGAACACCGGGGAGCTGTTTTTT	CSARRTSGGPNTGELFF
TRBV7-9	TRBD1	few	TRBJ2-4	TGTGCCAGCAGCGCGGGACAGGCCTCATTAGCCAAAAACATTCAGTACTTC	CASSAGQASLAKNIQYF
TRBV7-6	NA	few	TRBJ2-3	TGTGCCAGCAGCTTAGATCTCAGAACAGGTCGATCTAGCACAGATACGCAGTATTTT	CASSLDLRTGRSSTDTQYF
TRBV11-2	NA	NA	TRBJ2-3	TGTGCCAGCAGCTTTGGCGCGGGGCCTAGCACAGATACGCAGTATTTT	CASSFGAGPSTDTQYF
TRBV5-1	NA	NA	TRBJ2-3	TGCGCCAGCAGCCCTGCGGCTAGTGAAGATACGCAGTATTTT	CASSPAASEDTQYF
TRBV12-3/TRBV12-4	TRBD1	NA	TRBJ1-1	TGTGCCAGCAGTTTATCGGGGACAGGGGGCACTGAAGCTTTCTTT	CASSLSGTGGTEAFF
TRBV3-1	TRBD2	NA	TRBJ2-7	TGTGCCAGCAGCCAAGGGACTAGCTTGTTCTACGAGCAGTACTTC	CASSQGTSLFYEQYF
TRBV6-1	TRBD2	few	TRBJ2-7	TGTGCCAGCAGCAGCCCGACTAGCGGGAGGCCTCAGTACTTC	CASSSPTSGRPQYF
TRBV4-3	TRBD2	many	TRBJ2-3	TGCGCCAGCAGCCAAGAAGAGGGCGGGGGACCCCTCACAGATACGCAGTATTTT	CASSQEEGGGPLTDTQYF